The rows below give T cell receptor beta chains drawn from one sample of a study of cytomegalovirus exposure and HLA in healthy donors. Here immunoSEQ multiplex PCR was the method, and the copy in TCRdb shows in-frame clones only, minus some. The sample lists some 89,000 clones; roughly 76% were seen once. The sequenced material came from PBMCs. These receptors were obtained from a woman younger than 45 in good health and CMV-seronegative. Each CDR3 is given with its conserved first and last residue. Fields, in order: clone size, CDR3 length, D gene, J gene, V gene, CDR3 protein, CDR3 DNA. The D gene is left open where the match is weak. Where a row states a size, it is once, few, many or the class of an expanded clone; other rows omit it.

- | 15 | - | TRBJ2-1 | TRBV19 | CASSQQVGDYYEQFF | TGTGCCAGTAGTCAACAGGTTGGGGATTACTATGAGCAGTTCTTC
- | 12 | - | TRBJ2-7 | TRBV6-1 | CASRLPSYEQYF | TGTGCCAGCAGACTGCCCTCCTACGAGCAGTACTTC
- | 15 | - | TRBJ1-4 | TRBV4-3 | CASSQSRQVNEKLFF | TGCGCCAGCAGCCAGAGCAGACAGGTTAATGAAAAACTGTTTTTT
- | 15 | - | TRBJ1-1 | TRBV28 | CASSLSGTMNTEAFF | TGTGCCAGCAGTTTATCCGGGACAATGAACACTGAAGCTTTCTTT
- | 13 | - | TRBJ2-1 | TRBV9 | CASSVAPDNEQFF | TGTGCCAGCAGCGTAGCCCCGGACAATGAGCAGTTCTTC
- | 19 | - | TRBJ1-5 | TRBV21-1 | CASSKVAGRDNELSQPQHF | TGTGCCAGCAGCAAAGTCGCTGGGAGAGATAACGAGTTGAGTCAGCCCCAGCATTTT
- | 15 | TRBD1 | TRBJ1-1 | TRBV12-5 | CASGLDGTGQTEAFF | TGTGCTAGTGGTTTGGACGGGACAGGGCAGACTGAAGCTTTCTTT
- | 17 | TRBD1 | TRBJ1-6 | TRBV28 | CASSLQGAPVRNSPLHF | TGTGCCAGCAGTTTACAGGGGGCCCCCGTCCGTAATTCACCCCTCCACTTT
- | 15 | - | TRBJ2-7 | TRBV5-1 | CASSPARFSSYEQYF | TGCGCCAGCAGCCCGGCCAGGTTTTCCTCCTACGAGCAGTACTTC
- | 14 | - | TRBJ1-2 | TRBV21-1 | CASSKGHLNYGYTF | TGTGCCAGCAGCAAAGGACACCTTAACTATGGCTACACCTTC
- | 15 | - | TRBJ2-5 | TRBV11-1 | CASSLQGGYGETQYF | TGTGCCAGCAGCTTACAGGGAGGCTACGGAGAGACCCAGTACTTC
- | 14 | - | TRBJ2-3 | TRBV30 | CAWSVPGNGYTQYF | TGTGCCTGGAGTGTACCGGGTAACGGGTATACGCAGTATTTT
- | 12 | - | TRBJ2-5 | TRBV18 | CASSPGGETQYF | TGTGCCAGCTCACCAGGGGGGGAGACCCAGTACTTC
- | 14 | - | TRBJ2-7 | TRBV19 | CASRPAGATYEQYF | TGTGCCAGCCGACCGGCAGGGGCCACCTACGAGCAGTACTTC
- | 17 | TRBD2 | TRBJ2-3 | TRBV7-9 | CASSPSNSGRKTDTQYF | TGTGCCAGCAGCCCTTCAAATAGCGGGAGGAAAACAGATACGCAGTATTTT
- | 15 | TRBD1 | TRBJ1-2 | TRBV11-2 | CASSPKGTGGYGYTF | TGTGCCAGCAGCCCGAAGGGGACAGGGGGCTATGGCTACACCTTC
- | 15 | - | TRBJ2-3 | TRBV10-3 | CAISESRGGTDTQYF | TGTGCCATCAGTGAGTCTCGGGGTGGCACAGATACGCAGTATTTT
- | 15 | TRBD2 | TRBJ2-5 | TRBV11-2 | CASSKGTSGQETQYF | TGTGCCAGCAGCAAAGGGACTAGCGGCCAAGAGACCCAGTACTTC
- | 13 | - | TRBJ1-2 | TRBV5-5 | CASSYAGHYGYTF | TGTGCCAGCAGCTACGCGGGCCACTATGGCTACACCTTC
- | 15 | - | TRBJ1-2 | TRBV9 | CASSVATAPNYGYTF | TGTGCCAGCAGCGTAGCGACAGCTCCTAACTATGGCTACACCTTC
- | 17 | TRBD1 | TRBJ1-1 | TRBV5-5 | CASSLETGTGLNTEAFF | TGTGCCAGCAGCTTGGAGACCGGGACAGGACTGAACACTGAAGCTTTCTTT
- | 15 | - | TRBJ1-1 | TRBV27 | CASSLYGRGNTEAFF | TGTGCCAGCAGTTTATATGGCAGGGGGAACACTGAAGCTTTCTTT
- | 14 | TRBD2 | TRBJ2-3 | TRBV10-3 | CANRPGLATDTQYF | TGTGCCAACCGACCGGGACTAGCGACAGATACGCAGTATTTT
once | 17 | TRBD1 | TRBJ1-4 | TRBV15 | CATSRDSGQGTNEKLFF | TGTGCCACCAGCAGAGATTCGGGACAGGGGACTAATGAAAAACTGTTTTTT
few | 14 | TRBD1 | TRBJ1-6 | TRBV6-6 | CASSRTGDPSPLHF | TGTGCCAGCAGTCGGACAGGGGATCCTTCACCCCTCCACTTT
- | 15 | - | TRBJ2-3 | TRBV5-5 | CASSLWRTSTDTQYF | TGTGCCAGCAGCCTATGGAGGACTAGCACAGATACGCAGTATTTT
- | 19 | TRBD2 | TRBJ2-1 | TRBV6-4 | CASSDDRSRLAGAYNEQFF | TGTGCCAGCAGTGACGACCGATCGAGACTAGCGGGAGCCTACAATGAGCAGTTCTTC
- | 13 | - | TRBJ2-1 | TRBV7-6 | CASSSLSVYEQFF | TGTGCCAGCAGCTCCCTATCTGTTTACGAGCAGTTCTTC
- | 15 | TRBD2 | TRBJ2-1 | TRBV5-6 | CASSLGGGDYNEQFF | TGTGCCAGCAGCTTGGGGGGAGGGGACTACAATGAGCAGTTCTTC
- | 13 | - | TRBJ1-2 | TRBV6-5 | CASSNTQARGYTF | TGTGCCAGCAGTAATACCCAGGCCCGGGGCTACACCTTC
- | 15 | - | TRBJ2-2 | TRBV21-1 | CASSKITENTGELFF | TGTGCCAGCAGCAAAATCACAGAGAACACCGGGGAGCTGTTTTTT
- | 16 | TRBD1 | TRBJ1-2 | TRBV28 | CASSPGGGTGVYGYTF | TGTGCCAGCAGTCCCGGCGGAGGGACAGGGGTCTATGGCTACACCTTC
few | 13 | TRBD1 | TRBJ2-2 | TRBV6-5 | CASHTGDTGELFF | TGTGCCAGCCACACAGGGGACACCGGGGAGCTGTTTTTT